Below, 7 T cell receptor beta chains from the same sample are listed, as sequenced in a study of post-analysis software for immune sequencing data. Every TCR beta cDNA library bore unique molecular identifiers. Each CDR3 protein is one row after TCRdb ran MiXCR on the PCR reads. This table has some 690,000 distinct CDR3 sequences, 55% to 70% appearing once. Their antigen targets remain unknown. Study-wide results and limits: The study found TRBV5-6, TRBV5-1 and TRBV20-1 among five or six TRBV segments more frequent in patients than controls.

The sequenced sample consisted of blood. These receptors all stem from a girl aged 2 to 10 with multiple sclerosis.

This clonotype was observed a handful of times. The rearrangement uses TRBV20-1 and TRBJ2-3; D may be TRBD2 (6 bases). The CDR3 has 14 amino acids. CDR1 and CDR2 from the germline V gene are DFQATT and SNEGSKA (reference sequence). The V end lost 1 base, the J end lost 4 bases, and 12 bases lay between the germline ends. The CDR3 sequence is CSARGSGNADTQYF. CDR3 nucleotide sequence: TGCAGTGCTAGAGGTAGCGGTAACGCAGATACGCAGTATTTT.

The gene calls are TRBV5-1 and TRBJ2-7; 8 nucleotides match TRBD1. The junction had 9 bases not matched to a gene; V was cut back by 4 bases and J by 3 bases. The CDR3 is 15 amino acids. Germline V CDR1 and CDR2: SGHRS, YFSETQ. The CDR3 here is CASSHRVDRDYEQYF. The CDR3 nucleotides are TGCGCCAGCAGCCACCGGGTGGACAGGGACTACGAGCAGTACTTC.

This clonotype came up a few times. V gene TRBV20-1 combines with J gene TRBJ2-7; TRBD1 matches at 7 bases. CDR1 and CDR2 from the germline V gene are DFQATT and SNEGSKA (reference sequence). The CDR3 spans 12 residues. With V trimmed by 6 bases and J by 2 bases, 4 bases remained unmatched. CDR3 loop: CSATDRAYEQYF. In nucleotides, the CDR3 is TGCAGTGCGACCGACAGGGCCTACGAGCAGTACTTC.

The V and J genes are TRBV20-1 and TRBJ1-4, with 12 bases matching TRBD1. The germline V gene has CDR1 DFQATT and CDR2 SNEGSKA (reference sequence). The CDR3 spans 12 residues. The trim removed 5 bases at V and 14 bases at J, leaving 6 bases unmatched. CDR3 sequence: CSAGDRGRELFF. As DNA, the CDR3 is TGCAGTGCTGGGGACAGGGGGCGCGAGCTGTTTTTT.

V is TRBV14 and J is TRBJ2-1, with D uncertain. With 4 bases removed from V and 6 bases from J, the gap between germline ends came to 10 bases. Germline V gene data show CDR1 as SGHDN and CDR2 as FVKESK. The length of the CDR3 is 13 residues. CDR3 sequence (DNA): TGTGCCAGCAGCCGGGCAAACCTCAATGAGCAGTTCTTC. This sequence encodes CASSRANLNEQFF.

The J gene is TRBJ2-5, the V gene TRBV7-9, with 11 positions matching TRBD2. The better agreement between TRBJ2-7 and the DNA end casts doubt on the J call. The germline V gene encodes CDR1 SEHNR and CDR2 FQNEAQ (reference sequence). The CDR3 has 15 residues. The CDR3 coding sequence is TGTGCCAGCAGCACGACTAGCGGGAAGATCTACGAGCAGTACTTC. Its protein is CASSTTSGKIYEQYF.

The chain has TRBV15 and TRBJ2-1, with D unclear. V was shortened by 0 bases and J by 8 bases, with 5 bases between the two germline ends. Germline loops: CDR1 LNHNV, CDR2 YYDKDF (reference sequence). The CDR3 extends over 12 amino acids. This CDR3 reads CATSREGYEQFF. DNA of the CDR3: TGTGCCACCAGCAGAGAAGGGTATGAGCAGTTCTTC.